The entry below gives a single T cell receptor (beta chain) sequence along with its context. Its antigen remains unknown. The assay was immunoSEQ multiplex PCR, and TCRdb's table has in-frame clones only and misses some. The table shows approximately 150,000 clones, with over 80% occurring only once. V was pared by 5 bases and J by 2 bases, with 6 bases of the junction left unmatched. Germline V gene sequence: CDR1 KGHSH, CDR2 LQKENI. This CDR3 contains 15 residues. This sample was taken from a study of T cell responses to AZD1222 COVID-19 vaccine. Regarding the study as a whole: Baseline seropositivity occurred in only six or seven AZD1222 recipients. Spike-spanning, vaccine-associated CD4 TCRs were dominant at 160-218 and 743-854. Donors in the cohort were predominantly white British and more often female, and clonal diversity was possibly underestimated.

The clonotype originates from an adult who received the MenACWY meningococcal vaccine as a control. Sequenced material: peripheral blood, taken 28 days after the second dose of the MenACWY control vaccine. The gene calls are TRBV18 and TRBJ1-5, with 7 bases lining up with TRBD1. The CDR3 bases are TGTGCCAGCTCAGCGACAGGGAACGGCAATCAGCCCCAGCATTTT. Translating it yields CASSATGNGNQPQHF.